Following are 5 T cell receptor beta chains from one sample sequenced in a study of blood T cells in healthy people across ages. Primed by a sample-barcoded 5' primer and a J-beta primer mix, a second PCR proceeded for roughly 6 to 12 cycles. TCRdb re-analysed the 5' RACE reads in MiXCR, keeping a single row per CDR3 protein. The sample contains just over 800,000 distinct CDR3 sequences, 60% to 80% of which appear only once. The source material was blood. The receptors originated from a man aged 30-40 years in good health.

The sample holds a few counts of this clonotype. The CDR3, as DNA: TGCGCCAGCAGCCAAAATACAGCCCTTTTAAACATTCAGTACTTC. The encoded protein is CASSQNTALLNIQYF. The V gene is TRBV4-3, the J gene TRBJ2-5, with D unclear. The J call is doubtful: the DNA matches TRBJ2-4 better. CDR3 length equals 15 residues. Germline lookup yields CDR1 LGHNA and CDR2 YSLEER.

The V and J genes are TRBV30 and TRBJ1-4, with D unresolved. V was shortened by 3 bases and J by 2 bases, with 4 bases between the two germline ends. Looked up from germline, CDR1 is GTSNPN and CDR2 is SVGIG (reference sequence). The CDR3 is 12 residues long. Written as DNA, the CDR3 is TGTGCCTGGAGGGGGACTAATGAAAAACTGTTTTTT. As protein: CAWRGTNEKLFF.

The rearrangement joins TRBV2 to TRBJ1-2; 8 bases fit TRBD1. J lost 8 bases, V lost 5 bases, and 7 bases had no gene match. Per the germline V gene, CDR1 is SNHLY and CDR2 is FYNNEI. This CDR3 spans 13 amino acids. CDR3 amino acids: CASSRTGKGGYTF. The CDR3, as DNA: TGTGCCAGCAGTCGGACAGGGAAGGGCGGCTACACCTTC.

The chain combines TRBV9 with TRBJ2-6; D perhaps matches TRBD2 (6 bases). CDR3 size: 16 residues. The germline V gene has CDR1 SGDLS and CDR2 YYNGEE. With 4 bases removed from V and 0 bases from J, the gap between germline ends came to 11 bases. CDR3 DNA sequence: TGTGCCAGCAGCATGAGGAGGGGCTCTGGGGCCAACGTCCTGACTTTC. It codes for CASSMRRGSGANVLTF.

The rearrangement links TRBV5-1 to TRBJ2-7; 8 nucleotides match TRBD1. The germline V gene has CDR1 SGHRS and CDR2 YFSETQ. V was pared by 2 bases and J by 7 bases, with 11 bases of the junction left unmatched. CDR3 length: 15 amino acids. The CDR3 region has the DNA TGCGCCAGCAGCTTTCCGGGACAGGAGACCTTAGAGCAGTACTTC. This gives the protein CASSFPGQETLEQYF.